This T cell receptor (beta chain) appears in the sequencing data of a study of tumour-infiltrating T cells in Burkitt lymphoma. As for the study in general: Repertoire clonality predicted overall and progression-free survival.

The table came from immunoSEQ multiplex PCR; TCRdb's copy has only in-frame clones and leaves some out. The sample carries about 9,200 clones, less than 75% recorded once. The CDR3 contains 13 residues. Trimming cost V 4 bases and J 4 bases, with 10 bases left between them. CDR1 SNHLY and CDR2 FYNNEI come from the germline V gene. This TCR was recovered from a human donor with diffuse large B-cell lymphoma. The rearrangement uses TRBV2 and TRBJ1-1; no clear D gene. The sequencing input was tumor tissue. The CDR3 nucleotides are TGTGCCAGCAGTGGCGAAGCTTTCACTGAAGCTTTCTTT. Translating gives CASSGEAFTEAFF.